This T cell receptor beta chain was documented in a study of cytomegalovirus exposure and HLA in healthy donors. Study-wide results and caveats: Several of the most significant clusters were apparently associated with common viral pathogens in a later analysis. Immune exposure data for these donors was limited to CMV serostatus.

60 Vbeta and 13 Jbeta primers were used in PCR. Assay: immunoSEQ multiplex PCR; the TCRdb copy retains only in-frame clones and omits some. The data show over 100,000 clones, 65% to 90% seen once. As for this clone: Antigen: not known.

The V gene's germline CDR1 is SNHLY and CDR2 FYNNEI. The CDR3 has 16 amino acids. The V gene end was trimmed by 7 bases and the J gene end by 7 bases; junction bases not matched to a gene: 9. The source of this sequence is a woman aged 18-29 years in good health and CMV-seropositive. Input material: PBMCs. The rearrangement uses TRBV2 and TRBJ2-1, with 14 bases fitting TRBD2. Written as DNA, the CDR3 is TGTGCCAGCATCGGGAGACTAGCGGGGGGGGTTAATGAGCAGTTCTTC. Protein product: CASIGRLAGGVNEQFF.